The clone carrying this T cell receptor beta chain occurred many times. Its target is unknown. This sample is drawn from a study of T cells in Graves' hyperthyroidism and ophthalmopathy. Broader study findings: Ophthalmopathy was distinguished from stable hyperthyroidism by 13 V-J signatures. Most thyroid-expanded clonotypes above 0.001 were also found in blood.

This CDR3 is 18 amino acids long. V lost 4 bases to trimming and J lost 1 base; unmatched junction nucleotides: 11. Germline assignment: CDR1 LGHDT and CDR2 YNNKEL (reference sequence). RNA transcripts provided the source from which TCR beta CDR3 regions were amplified. A first-round RT-PCR of the TCR CDR3 used the HTBI primer set. Each CDR3 protein is one row after TCRdb ran MiXCR on the multiplex PCR reads. There are around 280,000 distinct CDR3 sequences in the sample; roughly 14% occur only once, and around 7.9% lies in the top ten. Disease duration under 2 months; hyperthyroidism patients were aged 18 to 65. At first hyperthyroidism diagnosis, before any ophthalmopathy symptoms, the blood sample was collected.

Material for sequencing was blood. The V and J genes are TRBV3-1 and TRBJ2-3; TRBD2 matches at 10 bases. This clonotype was obtained from a woman in her twenties or thirties with Graves' hyperthyroidism that later progressed to Graves' ophthalmopathy. The DNA of the CDR3 is TGTGCCAGCAGCCGACGGAGGCTAGCGGGAGTAGGCACAGATACGCAGTATTTT. As protein: CASSRRRLAGVGTDTQYF.